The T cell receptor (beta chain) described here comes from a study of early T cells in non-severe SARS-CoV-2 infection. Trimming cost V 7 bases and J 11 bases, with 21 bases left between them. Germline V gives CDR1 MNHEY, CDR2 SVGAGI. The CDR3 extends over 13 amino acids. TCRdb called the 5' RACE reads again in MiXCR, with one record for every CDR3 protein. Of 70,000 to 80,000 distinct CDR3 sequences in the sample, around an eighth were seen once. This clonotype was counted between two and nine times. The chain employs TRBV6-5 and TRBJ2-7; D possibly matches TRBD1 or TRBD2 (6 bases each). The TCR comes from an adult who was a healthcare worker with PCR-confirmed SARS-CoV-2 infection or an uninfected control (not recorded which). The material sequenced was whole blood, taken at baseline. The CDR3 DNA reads TGTGCCAGCACCAACCCTAGGGGGGCAGGGGAGTACTTC. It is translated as CASTNPRGAGEYF.